The entry below gives a single TCR beta chain sequence along with its context. The antigen it recognizes is unknown. Base qualities were left out, and no much larger clone turns up one base away. The CDR3 holds 14 amino acids from the cysteine to the phenylalanine. Only CDR3 DNA remains: 42 bases, in frame from the first base. CDR1 is given as LNHDA and CDR2 as SQIVND, both from the germline V gene (reference sequence). V sheds 1 base and J sheds 1 base, leaving 8 bases between their ends. This record belongs to a study of blood T cell repertoires in COVID-19 (dated by TCRdb to the early 2020s). Regarding the complete study: Samples from collaborators originated in the United States, Italy and Spain and spanned both the acute and convalescent phases of COVID-19. The prospective study material was composed of cDNA or gDNA derived from T cells, B-cell-depleted T cells, or PBMCs. Deeply sampled blood TCRbeta repertoires from subjects exposed to, actively infected with, or recovered from COVID-19 were included in the dataset. The repertoires were released in a freely available public database intended as a resource for research on the immune response to SARS-CoV-2. The samples were drawn from the first 160 participants of the ongoing ImmuneRACE study and from over 950 subjects provided by 6 global collaborators. A de-identified subject ID, COVID-19 status, age in years and sex were almost always included in the sample metadata. Where HLA class I and class II types were available, the types were taken from metadata supplied by the sample provider, not from assay-based typing. The investigation overall reported the following: How much clinical and demographic metadata was included differed by source and by participant, and the metadata was provided uncurated.

TCRbeta CDR3 regions were amplified from genomic DNA by means of the immunoSEQ Assay, a bias-controlled multiplex PCR. The paper's processing steps were these. The number of nucleated cells in each sample was estimated by amplification of reference gene primers within the assay. To quantify the absolute abundance of each unique TCRbeta CDR3 rearrangement, sequence reads were collapsed and filtered. Productive Simpson clonality was computed per sample as the square root of Simpson's diversity index over productive rearrangements. The table was pulled from immuneACCESS by TCRdb, which kept in-frame rearrangements only. Such tables lose some clones; where checked, under half of the loss comes from unresolved V genes, and the rest has no known cause. From that table come the V and J calls and clone size; the DNA was used to work out D and trimming. The sample has about 190,000 clones on record, about nine tenths of them singletons. The top ten hold about 1% of the sample.

Collaborating institutions collected whole blood in K2EDTA tubes following their own protocols. For TCRbeta analysis, collaborator samples were shipped as frozen whole blood, as isolated PBMCs, or as DNA extracted from either sample type. The V and J segments used are TRBV19 and TRBJ2-7; perhaps TRBD1 is the D gene, with 5 bases matching. The clonotype was recovered from a man aged 25 to 40 with acute or convalescent COVID-19. Specimen: peripheral blood. The CDR3 loop reads CASSIGGFSYEQYF. The nucleotide sequence reads TGTGCCAGTAGTATAGGGGGCTTTTCCTACGAGCAGTACTTC.